This T cell receptor (beta chain) derives from a study of patients and donors after allogeneic stem cell transplantation. This clonotype has more than one count but fewer than ten. The CDR3 totals 13 residues. Trimming cost V 6 bases and J 7 bases; bases outside gene matches: 5. Using its own MiXCR run on the RT-PCR reads, TCRdb lists one record per CDR3 protein. The sample carries around 150,000 distinct CDR3 sequences, over 35% recorded once. The chain uses TRBV12-3 or TRBV12-4 and TRBJ1-5; 8 bases line up with TRBD1. This TCR was recovered from a human donor who was either an allogeneic HSCT recipient or a stem cell or donor lymphocyte infusion donor (not recorded which). It is not recorded whose cells these are; they may come from a transplant donor. Sequencing used blood, either unsorted or a sorted T cell fraction (not recorded which). The CDR3 nucleotides are TGTGCCAGCAGGGACAGGGAAGGGCAGCCCCAGCATTTT. This gives the protein CASRDREGQPQHF.